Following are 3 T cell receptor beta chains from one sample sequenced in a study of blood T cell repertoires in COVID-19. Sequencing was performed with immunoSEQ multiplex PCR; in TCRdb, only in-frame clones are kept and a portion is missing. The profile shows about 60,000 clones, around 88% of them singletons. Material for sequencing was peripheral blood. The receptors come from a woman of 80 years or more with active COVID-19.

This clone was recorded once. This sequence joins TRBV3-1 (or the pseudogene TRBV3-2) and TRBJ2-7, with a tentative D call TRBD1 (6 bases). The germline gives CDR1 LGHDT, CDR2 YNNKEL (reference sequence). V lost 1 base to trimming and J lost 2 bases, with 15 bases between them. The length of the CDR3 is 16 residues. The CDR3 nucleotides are TGTGCCAGCAGCCAAGGACCCGGGACACGGACCTACGAGCAGTACTTC. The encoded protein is CASSQGPGTRTYEQYF.

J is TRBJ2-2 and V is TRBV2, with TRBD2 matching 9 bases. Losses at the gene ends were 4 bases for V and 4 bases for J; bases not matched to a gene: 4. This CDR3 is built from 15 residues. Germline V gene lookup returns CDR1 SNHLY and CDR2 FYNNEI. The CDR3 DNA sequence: TGTGCCAGCAGTGCTCTGACTAGCGGCACCGGGGAGCTGTTTTTT. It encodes CASSALTSGTGELFF. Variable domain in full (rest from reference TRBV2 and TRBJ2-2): EPEVTQTPSHQVTQMGQEVILRCVPISNHLYFYWYRQILGQKVEFLVSFYNNEISEKSEIFDDQFSVERPDGSNFTLKIRSTKLEDSAMYFCASSALTSGTGELFFGEGSRLTVL.

The CDR3 region is CASSSGQGEETQYF. The DNA for the CDR3 is TGTGCCAGCAGCTCTGGACAGGGTGAAGAGACCCAGTACTTC. The V gene is TRBV5-4, the J gene TRBJ2-5, with TRBD1 matching 8 bases. Germline-derived CDR1 and CDR2 are SGHNT and YYREEE (reference sequence). V shed 3 bases and J 3 bases; nucleotides not matched to a gene: 4. This CDR3 contains 14 residues.